One and the same sample provided the 32 T cell receptor beta chains below, sequenced in a study of Ad26.COV2.S vaccination and SARS-CoV-2 variants. Sequenced by immunoSEQ multiplex PCR; TCRdb stores in-frame clones only, minus some. Of about 680,000 clones listed, roughly nine tenths are singletons. The treatment was: over 15 received Ad26.COV2.S at low or high dose, single or two shots; a few received placebo; per-sample allocation not given. Sampling was done on day 63 after the first vaccine or placebo injection. The starting material was peripheral blood, obtained in a trial of Ad26.COV2.S vaccine versus placebo. Receptors were obtained from a person between 18 and 65 years old who received the Ad26.COV2.S COVID-19 vaccine or a placebo.

This sequence joins TRBV18 and TRBJ2-7; D perhaps matches TRBD1 (5 bases). Germline CDR1 is KGHSH and CDR2 is LQKENI. V gave up 3 bases and J gave up 4 bases, with 16 bases separating them. The length of the CDR3 is 15 residues. The CDR3 DNA reads TGTGCCAGCTCACCTACAGGCGGAAACGGGTACGAGCAGTACTTC. Encoded protein: CASSPTGGNGYEQYF.

The chain joins TRBV11-3 to TRBJ1-2; a possible D gene is TRBD1 (5 bases). Per the germline V gene, CDR1 is SGHNT and CDR2 is YENEEA. Trimming removed 5 bases at V and 10 bases at J, with 20 bases between. The CDR3 totals 14 residues. The CDR3 protein is CASSGRLGDWNYTF. The CDR3 coding sequence is TGTGCCAGCAGCGGGAGGTTAGGGGATTGGAACTACACCTTC.

V usage is TRBV7-8 and J usage is TRBJ1-5, with TRBD1 matching over 7 bases. With V trimmed by 5 bases and J by 4 bases, 2 bases remained unmatched. CDR1 and CDR2 (germline): SGHVS, FQNEAQ. There are 13 residues in the CDR3. The CDR3 sequence: CASSRGLNQPQHF. CDR3 DNA sequence: TGTGCCAGCAGCAGGGGGCTGAATCAGCCCCAGCATTTT.

This chain links TRBV18 with TRBJ2-2; D remains unclear. Trimming stripped 4 bases from V and 2 bases from J, with 8 bases between. The germline V gene encodes CDR1 KGHSH and CDR2 LQKENI. There are 14 residues in the CDR3. The CDR3 DNA sequence: TGTGCCAGCTCACTAACGGACAACACCGGGGAGCTGTTTTTT. It encodes CASSLTDNTGELFF.

This sequence joins TRBV3-1 (or the pseudogene TRBV3-2) and TRBJ2-5; 8 bases agree with TRBD2. The CDR3 has 17 amino acids. Germline trimming cut 0 bases from V and 0 bases from J; bases unmatched to any gene: 6. Per the germline V gene, CDR1 is LGHDT and CDR2 is YNNKEL (reference sequence). CDR3 sequence (DNA): TGTGCCAGCAGCCAAGAATTAGCGGGGTCCTACCAAGAGACCCAGTACTTC. Encoded protein: CASSQELAGSYQETQYF.

V and J are TRBV2 and TRBJ1-6; D not resolved. Germline V gene lookup returns CDR1 SNHLY and CDR2 FYNNEI. The CDR3 extends over 14 amino acids. The V and J ends lost 4 bases and 8 bases respectively, with 12 bases between them. The CDR3 sequence: CASSVLTRDSPLHF. The CDR3 nucleotides read TGTGCCAGCAGTGTATTGACCCGGGATTCACCCCTCCACTTT.

The V and J genes are TRBV30 and TRBJ1-6; 7 nucleotides align to TRBD1. Germline V gene sequence: CDR1 GTSNPN, CDR2 SVGIG (reference sequence). Trimming cost V 0 bases and J 7 bases; bases outside gene matches: 9. The CDR3 sequence is 16 residues long. DNA of the CDR3: TGTGCCTGGAGTGTACGTCAGGGGGTTGGAAATTCACCCCTCCACTTT. This encodes CAWSVRQGVGNSPLHF.

Many counts were recorded for this clone. The CDR3 bases are TGTGCCACCAGCGGGACTAGCGGGAGCACAGATACGCAGTATTTT. Translated, it gives CATSGTSGSTDTQYF. The chain employs TRBV15 and TRBJ2-3; the match to TRBD2 covers 12 bases. Germline assignment: CDR1 LNHNV and CDR2 YYDKDF (reference sequence). V shed 5 bases and J 0 bases; nucleotides not matched to a gene: 0. The CDR3 has 15 residues.

This clone was seen more than once but under ten times. Other DNA sequences in the sample encode the same CDR3. The gene calls are TRBV18 and TRBJ1-2; 7 bases line up with TRBD1. Germline trimming cut 2 bases from V and 2 bases from J; bases unmatched to any gene: 2. The length of the CDR3 is 14 residues. Per the germline V gene, CDR1 is KGHSH and CDR2 is LQKENI. CDR3 sequence reads: CASSPDRANYGYTF. The CDR3 coding sequence is TGTGCCAGCTCACCAGACAGGGCGAACTATGGCTACACCTTC.

This rearrangement joins TRBV21-1 to TRBJ1-5; the table names TRBD1, a call not compared with the DNA. TRBV21-1 represents a pseudogene. The CDR3 runs 15 residues. The CDR3 here is CASVQTGRSNQPQHF. In nucleotides, the CDR3 is TGTGCCAGCGTCCAGACAGGGAGAAGCAATCAGCCCCAGCATTTT.

The rearrangement links TRBV6-5 to TRBJ1-6; tentative D call: TRBD1 (6 bases). Germline CDR1 MNHEY, CDR2 SVGAGI. This CDR3 contains 15 residues. V lost 1 base and J 8 bases, leaving 12 bases between the germline ends. CDR3 nucleotides: TGTGCCAGCAGTTACTGGGCAGGGGATGATTCACCCCTCCACTTT. It yields the protein CASSYWAGDDSPLHF.

V is TRBV3-1 (or the pseudogene TRBV3-2) and J is TRBJ2-1; no definite D call. In germline, CDR1 is LGHDT, CDR2 YNNKEL (reference sequence). The CDR3 has 12 residues. Trimming removed 1 base from V and 11 bases from J, with 9 bases in between. For the CDR3, the DNA is TGTGCCAGCAGCCAAGCTCGGAACAAGCAGTTCTTC. Its protein product is CASSQARNKQFF.

The chain couples TRBV25-1 to TRBJ1-5; no definite D call. The CDR3 consists of 14 residues. Deletions cut 1 base from V and 7 bases from J, with 11 bases between. CDR1 is MGHDK, CDR2 SYGVNS, per germline. The CDR3 sequence: CASSELEARQPQHF. The CDR3 nucleotides read TGTGCCAGCAGTGAATTAGAGGCACGGCAGCCCCAGCATTTT.

This clone was recorded only once. The chain joins TRBV12-3 or TRBV12-4 to TRBJ1-2; unclear D gene. Deletions cut 3 bases from V and 4 bases from J, with 9 bases between. The CDR3 consists of 13 residues. The CDR3 is CASSFLPSYGYTF. Written as DNA, the CDR3 is TGTGCCAGCAGTTTTCTCCCGAGCTATGGCTACACCTTC.

V is TRBV24-1 and J is TRBJ2-5, with D perhaps matching TRBD2 (6 bases). Germline CDR1 is KGHDR and CDR2 is SFDVKD. Trimming pared 1 base from V and 4 bases from J, leaving 12 bases between. The CDR3 totals 15 residues. This CDR3 reads CATSDLGRTGETQYF. As DNA, the CDR3 is TGTGCCACCAGTGATTTAGGGAGGACGGGAGAGACCCAGTACTTC.

This chain joins TRBV7-8 and TRBJ1-2; 7 bases map to TRBD1. The CDR3 has 13 amino acids. Trimming removed 3 bases from V and 4 bases from J; junction bases left unmatched: 2. CDR1 SGHVS and CDR2 FQNEAQ come from the germline V gene. The CDR3 protein is CASSFGTVYGYTF. CDR3 bases: TGTGCCAGCAGCTTCGGGACAGTCTATGGCTACACCTTC.

V gene TRBV19 combines with J gene TRBJ1-2, with D uncertain. The V end lost 4 bases, the J end lost 3 bases, and 15 bases lay between the germline ends. The CDR3 is 15 residues long. CDR1 and CDR2 (germline): LNHDA, SQIVND (reference sequence). In DNA, the CDR3 is TGTGCCAGTAGTACAGAGGTGGGGAGCTACTATGGCTACACCTTC. Protein product: CASSTEVGSYYGYTF.

V is TRBV19 and J is TRBJ1-2; 7 bases map to TRBD1. This CDR3 is built from 16 residues. J gave up 4 bases and V 3 bases, and 11 bases lay outside the gene matches. Germline CDR1 reads LNHDA; CDR2 reads SQIVND (reference sequence). The CDR3 DNA reads as TGTGCCAGTAGTATTTTGGGGACAGTACTTACCTATGGCTACACCTTC. Translation: CASSILGTVLTYGYTF.

This chain links TRBV18 with TRBJ1-3, with 8 bases aligning to TRBD1. The CDR3 sequence is 16 residues long. V was pared by 4 bases and J by 4 bases, with 9 bases of the junction left unmatched. From germline, CDR1 is KGHSH and CDR2 LQKENI. CDR3 sequence: CASSLGPGQDGNTIYF. The CDR3 DNA follows: TGTGCCAGCTCACTCGGTCCGGGACAGGACGGAAACACCATATATTTT.

The J gene is TRBJ2-3, the V gene TRBV7-2; 12 bases map to TRBD2. Per the germline V gene, CDR1 is SGHTA and CDR2 is FQGNSA. The CDR3 spans 17 residues. After removal of 4 bases from V and 7 bases from J, the junction contained 12 bases not matched to a gene. The CDR3 DNA sequence: TGTGCCAGCAGCTCCCCCCTAGCGGGGGGGCCGCGCTATACGCAGTATTTT. It is translated as CASSSPLAGGPRYTQYF.

Only one count was recorded for this clone. This sequence joins TRBV6-6 and TRBJ1-1; 7 bases align to TRBD1. In germline, CDR1 is MNHNY, CDR2 SVGAGI (reference sequence). This CDR3 is 13 amino acids long. V gave up 6 bases and J gave up 5 bases; unmatched junction bases: 6. The CDR3, as DNA: TGTGCCAGCAGACTACAGGGGACGACTGAAGCTTTCTTT. Translated, it gives CASRLQGTTEAFF.

This chain joins TRBV11-2 and TRBJ2-1; TRBD2 is a possible D gene (7 bases). The CDR3 extends over 18 amino acids. V shed 4 bases and J shed 0 bases, with 19 bases lying between them. CDR1 and CDR2 from the germline V gene are SGHAT and FQNNGV. The CDR3 protein is CASSSRGGKPSSYNEQFF. DNA of the CDR3: TGTGCCAGCAGCTCGAGGGGGGGGAAACCAAGCTCCTACAATGAGCAGTTCTTC.

The rearrangement links TRBV4-2 to TRBJ2-1, with 7 bases lining up with TRBD1. CDR3 length: 13 amino acids. With V trimmed by 8 bases and J by 3 bases, 4 bases remained unmatched. CDR1 and CDR2 from the germline V gene are LGHNA and YNFKEQ. In nucleotides, the CDR3 is TGTGCCAGCGGGACAGTGCACTACAATGAGCAGTTCTTC. As protein: CASGTVHYNEQFF.

The chain carries TRBV6-2 or TRBV6-3 and TRBJ2-7; D gene uncertain. Trimming stripped 6 bases from V and 3 bases from J, with 12 bases between. Looked up from germline, CDR1 is MNHEY and CDR2 is SVGEGT. The CDR3 has 13 residues. CDR3 DNA sequence: TGTGCCAGCAGCTCCGGGCAGGACTACGAGCAGTACTTC. This translates into CASSSGQDYEQYF.

The V call is TRBV18, the J call TRBJ2-7, with 9 bases identical to TRBD2. The germline gives CDR1 KGHSH, CDR2 LQKENI. V was clipped by 0 bases and J by 5 bases; unmatched bases: 8. The CDR3 sequence is 16 residues long. In DNA, the CDR3 is TGTGCCAGCTCACCACCGGGGCGGGAGGGGCTGGACGAGCAGTACTTC. It is translated as CASSPPGREGLDEQYF.

The chain has TRBV2 and TRBJ1-5; 11 bases are shared with TRBD1. Germline V CDR1 and CDR2: SNHLY, FYNNEI. The CDR3 has 14 residues. Losses at the gene ends were 5 bases for V and 5 bases for J; bases not matched to a gene: 2. The CDR3 here is CASSKDRGHQPQHF. The CDR3 nucleotides read TGTGCCAGCAGTAAGGACAGGGGGCATCAGCCCCAGCATTTT. Together with reference TRBV2 and TRBJ1-5, the CDR3 gives the full variable domain: EPEVTQTPSHQVTQMGQEVILRCVPISNHLYFYWYRQILGQKVEFLVSFYNNEISEKSEIFDDQFSVERPDGSNFTLKIRSTKLEDSAMYFCASSKDRGHQPQHFGDGTRLSIL.

This clone came up a few times. The chain employs TRBV4-2 and TRBJ1-2; D is possibly TRBD1 (6 bases). This CDR3 has 15 amino acids. Germline V gene sequence: CDR1 LGHNA, CDR2 YNFKEQ. Trimming pared 0 bases from V and 1 base from J, leaving 9 bases between. CDR3 protein: CASSQDRGNNYGYTF. The CDR3 DNA is TGTGCCAGCAGCCAAGACAGGGGAAATAACTATGGCTACACCTTC.

The chain recombines TRBV27 with TRBJ2-5; 9 nucleotides align to TRBD2. The germline V gene encodes CDR1 MNHEY and CDR2 SMNVEV (reference sequence). This CDR3 is built from 16 residues. The V gene end was trimmed by 0 bases and the J gene end by 0 bases; junction bases not matched to a gene: 2. The CDR3 bases are TGTGCCAGCAGTTTATCCGCGGGGGGGTACCAAGAGACCCAGTACTTC. It yields the protein CASSLSAGGYQETQYF.

The table lists this clone with a few counts. V usage is TRBV5-6 and J usage is TRBJ1-5, with D possibly TRBD1 on 5 matching bases. V dropped 0 bases and J dropped 5 bases, with 18 bases sitting between them. CDR3 length: 17 residues. The germline CDR1 and CDR2 sequences are SGHDT and YYEEEE. The CDR3 DNA is TGTGCCAGCAGCTTGGGACCTCCGGGGGTCTCATATCAGCCCCAGCATTTT. Amino acids: CASSLGPPGVSYQPQHF.

The V call is TRBV5-4, the J call TRBJ1-4; D not certain. V was cut by 4 bases and J by 1 base, with 8 bases left in between. CDR1 and CDR2 from the germline V gene are SGHNT and YYREEE (reference sequence). The CDR3 is 14 residues long. The DNA of the CDR3 is TGTGCCAGCAGCCTTGCTGGAACTAATGAAAAACTGTTTTTT. Protein sequence: CASSLAGTNEKLFF.

This rearrangement joins TRBV30 to TRBJ1-2; TRBD1 is a possible D gene (6 bases). V was clipped by 4 bases and J by 5 bases, with 20 bases between them. The CDR3 consists of 15 residues. Germline lookup yields CDR1 GTSNPN and CDR2 SVGIG (reference sequence). CDR3 DNA: TGTGCCTGGAAAGGGCAGGGGCGCGCGTTATATGGCTACACCTTC. This codes for CAWKGQGRALYGYTF.

A note on this clone: Distinct nucleotide sequences in the sample also encode this CDR3. The CDR3 DNA reads TGTGCCAGCAGCCAAGACCTAGCGGGACTATACAATGAGCAGTTCTTC. It encodes CASSQDLAGLYNEQFF. V gene TRBV3-1 (or the pseudogene TRBV3-2) combines with J gene TRBJ2-1; 9 nucleotides line up with TRBD2. The germline CDR1 and CDR2 sequences are LGHDT and YNNKEL (reference sequence). This CDR3 contains 16 residues. Trimming cost V 0 bases and J 4 bases; bases outside gene matches: 4.